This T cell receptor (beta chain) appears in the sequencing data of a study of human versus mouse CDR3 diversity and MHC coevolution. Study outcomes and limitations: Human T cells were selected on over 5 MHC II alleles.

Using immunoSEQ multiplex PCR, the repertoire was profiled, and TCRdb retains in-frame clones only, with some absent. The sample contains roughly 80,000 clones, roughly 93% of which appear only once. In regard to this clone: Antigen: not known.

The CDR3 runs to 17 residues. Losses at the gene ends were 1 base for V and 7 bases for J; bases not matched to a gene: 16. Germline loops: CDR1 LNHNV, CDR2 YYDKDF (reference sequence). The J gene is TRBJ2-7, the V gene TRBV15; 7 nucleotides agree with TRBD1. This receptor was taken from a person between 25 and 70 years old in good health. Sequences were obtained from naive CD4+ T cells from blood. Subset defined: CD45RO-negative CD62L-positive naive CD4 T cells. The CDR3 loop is CATSRGEGAALEGEQYF. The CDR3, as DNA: TGTGCCACCAGCAGAGGTGAGGGGGCCGCCCTCGAAGGAGAGCAGTACTTC.